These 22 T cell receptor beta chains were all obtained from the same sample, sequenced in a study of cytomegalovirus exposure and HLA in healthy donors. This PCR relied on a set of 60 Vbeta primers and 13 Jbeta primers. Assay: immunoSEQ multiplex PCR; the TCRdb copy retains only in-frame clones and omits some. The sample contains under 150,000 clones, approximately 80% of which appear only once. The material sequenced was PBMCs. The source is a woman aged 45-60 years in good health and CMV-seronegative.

CDR3 DNA sequence: TGTGCCAGCAGTTACTCATGGACAGGGTTCCAAGAGACCCAGTACTTC. Its translation is CASSYSWTGFQETQYF. This chain joins TRBV6-5 and TRBJ2-5; 8 positions match TRBD1. The V gene's germline CDR1 is MNHEY and CDR2 SVGAGI. This CDR3 comprises 16 residues. The ends lost 0 bases at V and 1 base at J; junction bases unmatched: 4.

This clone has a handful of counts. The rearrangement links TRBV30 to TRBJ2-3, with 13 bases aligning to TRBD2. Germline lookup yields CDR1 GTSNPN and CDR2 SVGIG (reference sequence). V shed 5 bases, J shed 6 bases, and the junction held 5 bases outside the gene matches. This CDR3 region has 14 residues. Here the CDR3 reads CAWDTSGGADTQYF. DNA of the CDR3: TGTGCCTGGGATACTAGCGGGGGGGCCGATACGCAGTATTTT.

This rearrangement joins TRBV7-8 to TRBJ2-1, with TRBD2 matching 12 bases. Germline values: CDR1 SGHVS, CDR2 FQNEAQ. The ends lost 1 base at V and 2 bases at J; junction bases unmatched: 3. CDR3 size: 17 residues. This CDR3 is CASSLGGLAGPYNEQFF. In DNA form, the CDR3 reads TGTGCCAGCAGCTTAGGGGGACTAGCGGGCCCCTACAATGAGCAGTTCTTC.

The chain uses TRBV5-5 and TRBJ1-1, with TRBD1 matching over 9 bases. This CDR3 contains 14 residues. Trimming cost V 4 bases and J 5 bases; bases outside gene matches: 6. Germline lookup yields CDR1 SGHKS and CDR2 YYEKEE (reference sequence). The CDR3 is CASSRQGVETEAFF. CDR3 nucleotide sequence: TGTGCCAGCAGCAGACAGGGGGTAGAAACTGAAGCTTTCTTT.

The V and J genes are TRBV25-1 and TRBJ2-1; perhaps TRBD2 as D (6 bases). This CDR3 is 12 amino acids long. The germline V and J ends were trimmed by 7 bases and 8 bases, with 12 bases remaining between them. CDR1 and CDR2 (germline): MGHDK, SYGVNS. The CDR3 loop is CASTRGNDEQFF. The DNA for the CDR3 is TGTGCCAGCACCCGGGGGAACGATGAGCAGTTCTTC. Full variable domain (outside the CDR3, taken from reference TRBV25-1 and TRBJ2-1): EADIYQTPRYLVIGTGKKITLECSQTMGHDKMYWYQQDPGMELHLIHYSYGVNSTEKGDLSSESTVSRIRTEHFPLTLESARPSHTSQYLCASTRGNDEQFFGPGTRLTVL.

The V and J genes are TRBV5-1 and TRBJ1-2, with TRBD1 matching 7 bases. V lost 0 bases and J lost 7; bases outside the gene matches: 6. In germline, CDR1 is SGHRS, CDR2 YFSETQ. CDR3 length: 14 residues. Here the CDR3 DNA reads TGCGCCAGCAGCTTGGAGGTGACAGGGTTTGGCTACACCTTC. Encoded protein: CASSLEVTGFGYTF.

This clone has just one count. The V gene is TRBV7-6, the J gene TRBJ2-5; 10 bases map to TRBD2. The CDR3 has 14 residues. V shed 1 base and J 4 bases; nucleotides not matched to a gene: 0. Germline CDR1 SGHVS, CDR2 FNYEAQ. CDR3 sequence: CASSLVAGGETQYF. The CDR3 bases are TGTGCCAGCAGCTTAGTAGCGGGGGGAGAGACCCAGTACTTC.

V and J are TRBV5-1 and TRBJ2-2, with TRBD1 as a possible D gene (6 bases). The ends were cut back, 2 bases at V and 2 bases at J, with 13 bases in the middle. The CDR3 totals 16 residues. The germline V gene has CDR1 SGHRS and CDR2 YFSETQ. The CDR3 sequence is CASSFTGTLNTGELFF. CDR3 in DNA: TGCGCCAGCAGCTTTACAGGGACCCTTAACACCGGGGAGCTGTTTTTT. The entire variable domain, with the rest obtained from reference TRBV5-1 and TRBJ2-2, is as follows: KAGVTQTPRYLIKTRGQQVTLSCSPISGHRSVSWYQQTPGQGLQFLFEYFSETQRNKGNFPGRFSGRQFSNSRSEMNVSTLELGDSALYLCASSFTGTLNTGELFFGEGSRLTVL.

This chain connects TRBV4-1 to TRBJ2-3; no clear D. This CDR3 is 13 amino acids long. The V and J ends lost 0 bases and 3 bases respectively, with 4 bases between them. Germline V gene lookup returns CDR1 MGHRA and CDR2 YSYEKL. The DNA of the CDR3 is TGCGCCAGCAGCCAAGAATTAACAGATACGCAGTATTTT. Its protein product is CASSQELTDTQYF.

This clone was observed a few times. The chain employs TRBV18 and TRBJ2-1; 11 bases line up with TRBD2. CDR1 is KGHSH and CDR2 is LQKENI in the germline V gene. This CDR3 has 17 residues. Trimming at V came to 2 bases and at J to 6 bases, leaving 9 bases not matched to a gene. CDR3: CASSPLTLAGGSNEQFF. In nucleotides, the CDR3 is TGTGCCAGCTCACCATTGACTCTAGCGGGGGGCTCCAATGAGCAGTTCTTC.

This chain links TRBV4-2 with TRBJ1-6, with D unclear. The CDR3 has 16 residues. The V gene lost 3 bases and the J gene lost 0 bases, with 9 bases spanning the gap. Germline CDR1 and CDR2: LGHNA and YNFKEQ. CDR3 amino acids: CASSHDSSSYNSPLHF. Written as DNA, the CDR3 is TGTGCCAGCAGCCACGATAGTAGCTCCTATAATTCACCCCTCCACTTT.

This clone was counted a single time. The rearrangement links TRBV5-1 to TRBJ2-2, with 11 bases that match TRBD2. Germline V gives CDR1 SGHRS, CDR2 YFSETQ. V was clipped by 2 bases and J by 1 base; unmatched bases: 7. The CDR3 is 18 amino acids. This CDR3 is CASSFTSGTSGNTGELFF. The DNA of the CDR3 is TGCGCCAGCAGCTTTACATCCGGGACTAGCGGGAACACCGGGGAGCTGTTTTTT.

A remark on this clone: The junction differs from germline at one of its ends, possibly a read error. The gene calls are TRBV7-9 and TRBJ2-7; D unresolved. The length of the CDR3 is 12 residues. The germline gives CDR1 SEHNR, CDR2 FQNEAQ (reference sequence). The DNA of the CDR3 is TGTTCCAGCAGCTTTCGGGTTTACGAGCAGTACTTC. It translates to CSSSFRVYEQYF.

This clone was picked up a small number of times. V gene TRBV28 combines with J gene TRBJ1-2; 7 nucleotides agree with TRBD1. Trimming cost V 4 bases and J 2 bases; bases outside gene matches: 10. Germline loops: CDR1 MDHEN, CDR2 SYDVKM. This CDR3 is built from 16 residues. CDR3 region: CASSYPPGGANYGYTF. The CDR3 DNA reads TGTGCCAGCAGTTACCCTCCAGGGGGTGCGAACTATGGCTACACCTTC.

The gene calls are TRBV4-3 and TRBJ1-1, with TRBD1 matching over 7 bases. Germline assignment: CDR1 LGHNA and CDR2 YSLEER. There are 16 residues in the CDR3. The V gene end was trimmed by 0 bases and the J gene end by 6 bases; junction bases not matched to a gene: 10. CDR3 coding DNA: TGCGCCAGCAGCCAAGAAGGGGGCGCGGGTTTCGCTGAAGCTTTCTTT. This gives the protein CASSQEGGAGFAEAFF.

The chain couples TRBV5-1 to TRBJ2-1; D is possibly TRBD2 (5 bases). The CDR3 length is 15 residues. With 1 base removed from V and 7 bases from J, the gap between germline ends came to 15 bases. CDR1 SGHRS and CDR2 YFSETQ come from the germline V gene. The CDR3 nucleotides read TGCGCCAGCAGCTTGTACTCTAGCCAGACGAATGAGCAGTTCTTC. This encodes CASSLYSSQTNEQFF.

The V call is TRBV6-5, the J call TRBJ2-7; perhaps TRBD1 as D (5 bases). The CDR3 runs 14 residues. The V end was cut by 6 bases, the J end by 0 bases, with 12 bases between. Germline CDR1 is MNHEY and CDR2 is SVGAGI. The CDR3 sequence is CASRKGQGSYEQYF. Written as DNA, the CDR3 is TGTGCCAGCAGGAAGGGCCAGGGCTCCTACGAGCAGTACTTC.

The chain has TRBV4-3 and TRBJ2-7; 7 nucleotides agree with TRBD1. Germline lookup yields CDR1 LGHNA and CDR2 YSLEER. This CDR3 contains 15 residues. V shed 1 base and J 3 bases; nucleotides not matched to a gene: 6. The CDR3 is CASSQAPYRGYEQYF. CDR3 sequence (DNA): TGCGCCAGCAGCCAAGCGCCCTACAGGGGCTACGAGCAGTACTTC.

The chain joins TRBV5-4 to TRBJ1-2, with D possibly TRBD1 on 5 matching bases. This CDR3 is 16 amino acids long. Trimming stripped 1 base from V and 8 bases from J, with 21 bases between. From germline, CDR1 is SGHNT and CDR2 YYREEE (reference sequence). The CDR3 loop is CASSLRQPLSSAGYTF. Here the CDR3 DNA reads TGTGCCAGCAGCTTGCGACAGCCACTAAGCTCTGCCGGCTACACCTTC. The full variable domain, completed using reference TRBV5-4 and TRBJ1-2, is ETGVTQSPTHLIKTRGQQVTLRCSSQSGHNTVSWYQQALGQGPQFIFQYYREEENGRGNFPPRFSGLQFPNYSSELNVNALELDDSALYLCASSLRQPLSSAGYTFGSGTRLTVV.

The CDR3 here is CASSLGGTGMYSNQPQHF. CDR3 DNA: TGTGCCAGCAGCTTGGGTGGGACAGGGATGTATAGCAATCAGCCCCAGCATTTT. The chain employs TRBV5-6 and TRBJ1-5, with 9 positions matching TRBD1. Germline CDR1 and CDR2: SGHDT and YYEEEE. CDR3 length: 18 amino acids. After removal of 0 bases from V and 0 bases from J, the junction contained 7 bases not matched to a gene.

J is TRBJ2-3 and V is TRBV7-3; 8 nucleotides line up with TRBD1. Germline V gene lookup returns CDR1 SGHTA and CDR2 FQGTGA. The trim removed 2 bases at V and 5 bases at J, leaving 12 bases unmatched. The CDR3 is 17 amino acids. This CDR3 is CASSLFGQGAWGDTQYF. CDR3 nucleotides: TGTGCCAGCAGCTTATTCGGGCAGGGGGCGTGGGGAGATACGCAGTATTTT.

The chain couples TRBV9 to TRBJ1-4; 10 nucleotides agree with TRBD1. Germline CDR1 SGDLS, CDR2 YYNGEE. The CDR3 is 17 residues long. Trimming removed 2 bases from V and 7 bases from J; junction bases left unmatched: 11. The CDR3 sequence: CASSVASPGQGIEKLFF. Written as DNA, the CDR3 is TGTGCCAGCAGCGTGGCATCTCCGGGACAGGGGATTGAAAAACTGTTTTTT.